A selection of T cell receptor beta chains follows, all from one sample in a study of blood T cell repertoires in COVID-19. This table comes from immunoSEQ multiplex PCR, and its TCRdb copy is limited to in-frame clones, with some not included. Among about 330,000 clones listed, roughly 84% were seen once. The sample was PBMCs or T cells enriched from blood (not recorded which). All receptors derive from a woman in her twenties or thirties who had recovered from COVID-19. The CDR3 runs from the conserved cysteine through the conserved F or W. Fields, in order: J gene, clone size, V gene, D gene, CDR3 protein, CDR3 DNA. The D gene is left open where the match is weak. The size entry is marked missing in some rows and otherwise reads once, few, many or a size class.

j_gene: TRBJ1-2
abundance: -
v_gene: TRBV5-6
d_gene: TRBD1
CDR3aa: CASSRYLTGGDYGYTF
CDR3nt: TGTGCCAGCAGCCGATACCTGACAGGGGGCGACTATGGCTACACCTTC

j_gene: TRBJ2-3
abundance: once
v_gene: TRBV18
d_gene: TRBD1
CDR3aa: CASSPPGQGSDTQYF
CDR3nt: TGTGCCAGCTCACCCCCGGGACAGGGGTCAGATACGCAGTATTTT

j_gene: TRBJ1-1
abundance: -
v_gene: TRBV5-1
d_gene: TRBD1
CDR3aa: CASSFREGAGGTEAFF
CDR3nt: TGCGCCAGCAGCTTCCGAGAGGGGGCAGGAGGCACTGAAGCTTTCTTT

j_gene: TRBJ2-3
abundance: once
v_gene: TRBV29-1
d_gene: -
CDR3aa: CSVSRGPVTDTQYF
CDR3nt: TGCAGCGTTTCCAGGGGCCCAGTCACCGATACGCAGTATTTT

j_gene: TRBJ2-7
abundance: -
v_gene: TRBV19
d_gene: -
CDR3aa: CASSSHRGGSYEQYF
CDR3nt: TGTGCCAGTAGTTCACACAGGGGGGGCTCCTACGAGCAGTACTTC

j_gene: TRBJ1-2
abundance: few
v_gene: TRBV4-1
d_gene: -
CDR3aa: CASSLEQGFGYTF
CDR3nt: TGCGCCAGCAGCCTTGAACAGGGTTTTGGCTACACCTTC

j_gene: TRBJ2-7
abundance: once
v_gene: TRBV5-4
d_gene: -
CDR3aa: CASSLDGVAYEQYF
CDR3nt: TGTGCCAGCAGCTTGGACGGGGTCGCCTACGAGCAGTACTTC

j_gene: TRBJ2-1
abundance: -
v_gene: TRBV10-2
d_gene: -
CDR3aa: CASSDRWRSSYNEQFF
CDR3nt: TGCGCCAGCAGTGATAGGTGGCGGAGCTCCTACAATGAGCAGTTCTTC

j_gene: TRBJ1-2
abundance: -
v_gene: TRBV5-1
d_gene: -
CDR3aa: CASSLGGQYYGYTF
CDR3nt: TGCGCCAGCAGCTTGGGGGGGCAGTACTATGGCTACACCTTC

j_gene: TRBJ1-2
abundance: -
v_gene: TRBV7-9
d_gene: -
CDR3aa: CASSLGSSVRGRGYTF
CDR3nt: TGTGCCAGCAGCTTAGGTTCGTCGGTCAGGGGTCGTGGCTACACCTTC

j_gene: TRBJ2-5
abundance: -
v_gene: TRBV24-1
d_gene: TRBD1
CDR3aa: CATGQGGKETQYF
CDR3nt: TGTGCCACCGGACAGGGGGGTAAGGAGACCCAGTACTTC

j_gene: TRBJ2-1
abundance: -
v_gene: TRBV12-3/TRBV12-4
d_gene: -
CDR3aa: CASSSGLVYEQFF
CDR3nt: TGTGCCAGCAGTTCTGGACTCGTCTATGAGCAGTTCTTC

j_gene: TRBJ2-1
abundance: -
v_gene: TRBV7-2
d_gene: TRBD2
CDR3aa: CASSLESGGVDEQFF
CDR3nt: TGTGCCAGCAGCTTAGAGAGCGGGGGGGTTGATGAGCAGTTCTTC

j_gene: TRBJ2-3
abundance: once
v_gene: TRBV4-2
d_gene: -
CDR3aa: CASSGAGAVTDTQYF
CDR3nt: TGTGCCAGCAGTGGTGCGGGGGCCGTCACAGATACGCAGTATTTT

j_gene: TRBJ1-1
abundance: -
v_gene: TRBV27
d_gene: -
CDR3aa: CASSPKTFRNTEAFF
CDR3nt: TGTGCCAGCAGTCCCAAGACATTTCGCAACACTGAAGCTTTCTTT